In its sample, the clone carrying this T cell receptor (beta chain) was seen many times. No antigen is known for it. Exclusion of patients followed from uncontrolled infection, other autoimmune disease, pregnancy or lactation. Together with thyroid ultrasound, orbital computed tomography, serum thyroxine and TRAb, clinical symptoms were used for diagnoses. These data are taken from a study of T cells in Graves' hyperthyroidism and ophthalmopathy. The overall study: Once the initial diagnosis was made, peripheral blood was obtained before any treatment. Broader study findings: Most thyroid clonotypes with frequency above 0.001 were detected in blood.

It was RNA transcripts that yielded the amplified TCR beta CDR3 regions. The TCR CDR3 first-round RT-PCR relied on the HTBI primer set. TCRdb fed the multiplex PCR reads into MiXCR, producing one record per CDR3 protein. The sample yields hundreds of thousands of distinct CDR3 sequences, 12% to 15% seen once. Looked up from germline, CDR1 is MNHEY and CDR2 is SMNVEV (reference sequence). The germline V and J ends were trimmed by 3 bases and 5 bases, with 9 bases remaining between them. This CDR3 is 13 amino acids long. The chain recombines TRBV27 with TRBJ2-3, with unresolved D. The clonotype originates from a woman aged 35 to 49 with Graves' hyperthyroidism. The sequenced material came from blood. In nucleotides, the CDR3 is TGTGCCAGCAGTTTCTCGGTGGGAGATACGCAGTATTTT. Translating gives CASSFSVGDTQYF.